The following is a T cell receptor beta chain sequence with its context. This clonotype was counted a few times. The antigen it binds to is not known. No base qualities exist here, and no much larger clone lies one base off it. Sequencing took place on an Illumina HiSeq 1500. TCRdb cleaned the public reads at Q25 with fastp, built clones with MiXCR and kept in-frame beta chains. Every CDR3 protein is listed once, alongside the most common genes and DNA of its rows. In all, the sample holds 290,000 or so distinct CDR3 sequences, and about 23% of those were seen once. 11% to 15% of the sample goes to the ten largest clones. Including cysteine and phenylalanine, the CDR3 has 11 amino acids. Only the CDR3 portion is preserved as DNA: 33 bases, with reading frame beginning at the first base. The germline V gene encodes CDR1 SQVTM and CDR2 ANQGSEA. V was cut back by 7 bases and J by 8 bases, leaving a gap of 12 bases between them.

This sample is drawn from a study of T cell repertoires in cytomegalovirus infection (dated by TCRdb to between 2018 and 2020). Regarding the research as a whole: Donor HLA type was relevant to the analysis, because carriage of CMV infection together with the matching HLA type was indicated by public TCR beta signatures.

On the study overall, not on this receptor specifically: The ex vivo response was dominated by HLA-C-restricted CMV-specific TCR beta clonotypes, and the single most frequent clonotype in two of eight donors was supplied by these HLA-C-restricted clonotypes. In both this cohort and an independent roughly 350-donor cohort, the cumulative frequency of public TCR beta family members distinguished carriers of CMV infection plus the relevant HLA type.

Sequences were obtained from PBMCs. The chain joins TRBV29-1 to TRBJ2-4; the D gene identity is not certain. The TCR originated in a human donor in good health (CMV status not recorded). Some clones in this sample may be carry-over from other donors' samples. The CDR3: CSAGTRDIQYF. The bases read TGCAGCGCCGGAACAAGAGACATTCAGTACTTC.